The 18 T cell receptor beta chains given below trace back to one sample, sequenced in a study of cytomegalovirus exposure and HLA in healthy donors. The PCR used 60 Vbeta and 13 Jbeta primers. Sequenced by immunoSEQ multiplex PCR; TCRdb stores in-frame clones only, minus some. The sample records approximately 90,000 clones, approximately 80% being singletons. Material for sequencing was PBMCs. The origin of the receptors is a woman aged 40 to 50 in good health and CMV-seronegative.

The V call is TRBV7-3, the J call TRBJ2-2, with a possible D match to TRBD1 (5 bases). The CDR3 loop spans 16 amino acids. Between the trimmed V and J ends, which lost 3 bases and 5 bases, there was a span of 16 bases. CDR1 and CDR2 from the germline V gene are SGHTA and FQGTGA. The CDR3 spells CASSLLAGPVTGELFF. The CDR3 DNA is TGTGCCAGCAGCTTGTTGGCAGGGCCAGTTACCGGGGAGCTGTTTTTT.

The chain combines TRBV6-1 with TRBJ2-7, with 9 bases matching TRBD2. The CDR3 is made up of 14 amino acids. With V trimmed by 3 bases and J by 3 bases, 3 bases remained unmatched. Germline V gives CDR1 MNHNS, CDR2 SASEGT. The CDR3 region is CASSDSGGGYEQYF. The CDR3 DNA is TGTGCCAGCAGTGATAGCGGGGGCGGCTACGAGCAGTACTTC.

The chain combines TRBV5-1 with TRBJ2-2; possibly TRBD1 for D (6 bases). This CDR3 region has 15 residues. Per the germline V gene, CDR1 is SGHRS and CDR2 is YFSETQ. The V gene lost 0 bases and the J gene lost 1 base, with 7 bases spanning the gap. DNA for the CDR3: TGCGCCAGCAGCTTGGAGGGACAGAACACCGGGGAGCTGTTTTTT. It encodes CASSLEGQNTGELFF.

This clone was counted a few times. This sequence joins TRBV6-5 and TRBJ1-2; 10 bases map to TRBD1. The germline CDR1 and CDR2 sequences are MNHEY and SVGAGI. Trimming removed 5 bases from V and 5 bases from J; junction bases left unmatched: 5. This CDR3 contains 14 residues. The CDR3 here is CASSPRDRGYGYTF. In DNA, the CDR3 is TGTGCCAGCAGTCCCCGGGACAGGGGTTATGGCTACACCTTC.

V gene TRBV5-1 combines with J gene TRBJ2-2, with D possibly TRBD1 on 6 matching bases. Trimming removed 4 bases at V and 1 base at J, with 11 bases between. The CDR3 has 15 residues. Germline CDR1 is SGHRS and CDR2 is YFSETQ. CDR3 residues: CASSERQVNTGELFF. The CDR3 DNA is TGCGCCAGCAGCGAACGACAGGTGAACACCGGGGAGCTGTTTTTT.

The chain has TRBV10-3 and TRBJ2-7; possibly TRBD1 for D (6 bases). This CDR3 spans 12 amino acids. Germline values: CDR1 ENHRY, CDR2 SYGVKD. The ends were cut back, 5 bases at V and 4 bases at J, with 9 bases in the middle. CDR3: CAISWTVYEQYV. CDR3 DNA: TGTGCCATCAGTTGGACAGTTTACGAGCAGTACGTC.

This clone was counted a few times. The V gene is TRBV10-3, the J gene TRBJ2-3, with D possibly TRBD1 on 6 matching bases. Trimming removed 6 bases at V and 1 base at J, with 11 bases between. The CDR3 consists of 14 residues. CDR1 is ENHRY, CDR2 SYGVKD, per germline. The CDR3 region is CAIRGQSRTDTQYF. The CDR3 nucleotides read TGTGCCATCAGAGGACAGTCTCGCACAGATACGCAGTATTTT.

CDR3 protein: CASTEGLGTYEQYF. The CDR3, as DNA: TGTGCCAGCACCGAAGGACTAGGCACCTACGAGCAGTACTTC. The genes are TRBV6-1 and TRBJ2-7; 7 nucleotides match TRBD2. Germline V gene data show CDR1 as MNHNS and CDR2 as SASEGT. V trimming: 7 bases; J trimming: 2 bases; junction bases outside the gene matches: 8. The CDR3 is 14 residues long.

The chain has TRBV27 and TRBJ2-5; possible D gene TRBD2, 6 bases. The V and J ends lost 7 bases and 5 bases respectively, with 17 bases between them. Germline CDR1 reads MNHEY; CDR2 reads SMNVEV (reference sequence). The CDR3 length is 14 residues. CDR3 nucleotides: TGTGCCAGCATGTCAGCGGCTGGGGGGGAGACCCAGTACTTC. Its protein product is CASMSAAGGETQYF.

The CDR3 reads CASSPPVRTSGTYNEQFF. The DNA for the CDR3 is TGTGCCAGCTCACCACCGGTTAGGACTAGCGGGACCTACAATGAGCAGTTCTTC. J is TRBJ2-1 and V is TRBV18, with 12 bases identical to TRBD2. The trim removed 0 bases at V and 2 bases at J, leaving 5 bases unmatched. CDR3 length: 18 residues. Germline assignment: CDR1 KGHSH and CDR2 LQKENI.

The V and J genes are TRBV6-1 and TRBJ1-2, with D unresolved. The CDR3 has 13 residues. Germline assignment: CDR1 MNHNS and CDR2 SASEGT. Trimming pared 7 bases from V and 10 bases from J, leaving 19 bases between. Here the CDR3 DNA reads TGTGCCAGCACTGGAGTCTATGCGGAAGACTACACCTTC. Amino acids: CASTGVYAEDYTF.

This clone was seen once. This rearrangement joins TRBV6-4 to TRBJ1-4; 7 bases line up with TRBD1. CDR3 length: 13 amino acids. Germline V gene lookup returns CDR1 MRHNA and CDR2 SNTAGT. After removal of 6 bases from V and 5 bases from J, the junction contained 3 bases not matched to a gene. CDR3 bases: TGTGCCAGCAGCCGGGACAGCAATGAAAAACTGTTTTTT. This sequence encodes CASSRDSNEKLFF.

The chain couples TRBV9 to TRBJ2-6; 9 bases agree with TRBD1. This CDR3 has 18 residues. The V gene end was trimmed by 5 bases and the J gene end by 3 bases; junction bases not matched to a gene: 12. In germline, CDR1 is SGDLS, CDR2 YYNGEE. In nucleotides, the CDR3 is TGTGCCAGCAGTGTGAAGCGGGACAGGGCTGGTGGGGCCAACGTCCTGACTTTC. This sequence encodes CASSVKRDRAGGANVLTF.

The rearrangement uses TRBV7-3 and TRBJ1-1; possibly TRBD1 for D (6 bases). This CDR3 is built from 17 residues. Germline lookup yields CDR1 SGHTA and CDR2 FQGTGA. V shed 4 bases and J shed 1 base, with 19 bases lying between them. For the CDR3, the DNA is TGTGCCAGCAGCTCAGAACGCCGGCAGGGGTCGAACACTGAAGCTTTCTTT. Translating gives CASSSERRQGSNTEAFF.

This chain uses TRBV7-9 with TRBJ2-7; 7 bases are shared with TRBD1. The CDR3 extends over 14 amino acids. Looked up from germline, CDR1 is SEHNR and CDR2 is FQNEAQ (reference sequence). With 4 bases clipped from V and 5 bases from J, the junction kept 8 bases outside the gene matches. CDR3 sequence reads: CASSSRQGRDEQYF. CDR3 DNA sequence: TGTGCCAGCAGCTCACGACAGGGCAGGGACGAGCAGTACTTC.

The V and J genes are TRBV25-1 and TRBJ1-6, with a tentative D call TRBD1 (6 bases). The germline V gene encodes CDR1 MGHDK and CDR2 SYGVNS. Trimming stripped 0 bases from V and 10 bases from J, with 13 bases between. The CDR3 is 15 residues long. CDR3 loop: CASSEYAGAQSPLHF. The CDR3 DNA follows: TGTGCCAGCAGTGAATATGCAGGGGCTCAGTCACCCCTCCACTTT.

The V and J genes are TRBV10-3 and TRBJ1-1; tentatively, D is TRBD1 (6 bases). Germline-derived CDR1 and CDR2 are ENHRY and SYGVKD. V gave up 4 bases and J gave up 1 base, with 10 bases separating them. The CDR3 extends over 14 amino acids. CDR3 bases: TGTGCCATCAGTGTCAACAGGGAGAACACTGAAGCTTTCTTT. It codes for CAISVNRENTEAFF.

V gene TRBV18 combines with J gene TRBJ1-2, with 12 bases fitting TRBD1. CDR3 length: 17 amino acids. Trimming took 6 bases from V and 4 from J; bases not matched to a gene: 12. Germline CDR1 reads KGHSH; CDR2 reads LQKENI. In nucleotides, the CDR3 is TGTGCCAGCTCCCCCTCCGGGACAGGGGGCTCGGCCTATGGCTACACCTTC. Protein: CASSPSGTGGSAYGYTF.